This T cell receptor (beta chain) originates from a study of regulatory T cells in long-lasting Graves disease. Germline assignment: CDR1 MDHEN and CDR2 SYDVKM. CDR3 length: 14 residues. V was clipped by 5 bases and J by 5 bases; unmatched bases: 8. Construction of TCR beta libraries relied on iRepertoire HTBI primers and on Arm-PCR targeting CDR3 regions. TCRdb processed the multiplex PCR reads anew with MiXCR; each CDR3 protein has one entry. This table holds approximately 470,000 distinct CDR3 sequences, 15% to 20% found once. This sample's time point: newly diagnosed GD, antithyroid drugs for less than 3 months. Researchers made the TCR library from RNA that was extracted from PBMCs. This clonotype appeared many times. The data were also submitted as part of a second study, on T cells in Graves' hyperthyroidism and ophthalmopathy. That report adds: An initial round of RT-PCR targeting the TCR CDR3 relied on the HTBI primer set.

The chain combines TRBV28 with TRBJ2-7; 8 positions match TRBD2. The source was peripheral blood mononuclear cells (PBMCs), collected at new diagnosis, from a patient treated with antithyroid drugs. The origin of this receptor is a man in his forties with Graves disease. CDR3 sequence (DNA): TGTGCCAGCAGTACACCGGGACTAGTCCACGAGCAGTACTTC. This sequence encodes CASSTPGLVHEQYF.